This entry is about one T cell receptor (beta chain). The antigen this receptor binds is unknown. Base qualities are missing; no much larger clone stands one base away. For this chain, trimming is 5 bases at the V end and 1 base at the J end, and the number of junction bases without a gene match is 7. The CDR3, cysteine through phenylalanine, is 15 amino acids long. Just the 45-base CDR3 DNA is kept, in frame starting at base 1. As encoded in the germline V gene, CDR1 is SGHRS while CDR2 is YFSETQ. Library preparation was by the immunoSEQ multiplex PCR assay. For the multiplex PCR, a mixture combining 60 forward primers for TCR Vbeta segments and 13 reverse primers for TCR Jbeta segments was used. The CDR3 region of rearranged TCR beta genes was amplified from genomic DNA by a multiplex PCR assay. The Illumina HiSeq System was used to sequence the amplified TCR beta libraries as 87-base-pair reads. The authors processed their data as follows. Across the 600 to 700 repertoires, a later analysis counted 60 million to 90 million unique TCR beta chains, 9.5 million to 13 million of which were shared by at least two donors. Raw reads were error-corrected and collapsed into unique sequences by a nearest-neighbor algorithm in which closely related sequences were merged to remove PCR and sequencing errors. V, D and J gene segments were assigned by aligning CDR3 sequences to IMGT reference sequences. For a sequence to be retained, a match of at least six nucleotides to both a V gene segment and a J gene segment was required. Rearrangements were called productive when the CDR3 lacked stop codons and stayed in frame with V and J; all others were non-productive. Following IMGT convention, CDR3 was defined as the stretch from the second conserved V-encoded cysteine to the conserved J-encoded phenylalanine. The earlier analysis of about 560 of the donors excluded any sequence lacking an unambiguous match to a single V gene segment. In an earlier analysis of approximately 610 of the donors, V segments were called functional above 56.7% productive rearrangements and were called segregating when the between-donor standard deviation exceeded 5%. To diagnose cytomegalovirus status from the catalog of TCR beta chain sequences, a statistical classification framework was built. V and J gene assignment, in a later analysis, came from comparing TCR nucleotide sequences with IMGT/GENE-DB human TR gene sequences. The TCRdist pipeline was used in a later analysis to assign CDR3 sequences and most-parsimonious VDJ recombination scenarios. In a later analysis, every TCR beta chain was defined by the combination of its CDR3 amino acid sequence and its V-gene family, and reads without a unique V-gene family were dropped. To address suspected cross-contamination and a sequencing artifact, a later analysis removed 550 to 750 highly shared, low-generation-probability nucleotide sequences. In a later analysis, a clonal expansion index was calculated for each public chain from normalized within-repertoire ranks of inferred template counts. A later analysis computed generation probabilities with a VDJ recombination model fitted to out-of-frame rearrangements, and checked the results against IGoR. In a later analysis, hypergeometric tests were used to score TCR-TCR, TCR-HLA and TCR-CMV co-occurrence, with a repertoire-size bias correction applied to TCR pairs. To estimate false discovery rates, a later analysis permuted the HLA or CMV assignments 20 times. In a later analysis, co-occurring TCRs were grouped with DBSCAN, and TCRdist sequence similarity was added when clustering was performed within HLA-allele-positive subsets. Co-occurrence clustering excluded repertoires with fewer than 30,000 or more than 120,000 public chains, plus five with anomalous nucleotide sharing. Held by TCRdb, this immuneACCESS table contains in-frame sequences only and omits some clones. Under half of the omission traces to an unresolved V gene where checked; the cause of the rest is unknown. For V, J and clone size, that table is used; D and trimming come from the DNA. Across this sample there are some 140,000 clones, with 65% to 75% seen only once. The ten largest clones capture about 2.7% of the sample.

This sample is drawn from a study of cytomegalovirus exposure and HLA in healthy donors listed by TCRdb under 2017. Looking at the study overall: An earlier analysis of 587 of the donors reported about 260 Gb of sequence data and 100 million to 120 million unique TCR beta sequences obtained from around 180 million T cells. An early release that covered about 640 HLA-typed donors contained around 330 gigabases of sequencing data and about 84 million unique TCR sequences. Of the roughly 410 genotyped donors, roughly 76% were placed in the genetic ancestry cluster associated with self-reported Caucasian donors. The study aimed to test whether cataloging public T cell receptors could reveal signatures of past pathogen exposure. The study used immunosequencing to profile the T cell repertoires of approximately 630 subjects and linked those repertoires to cytomegalovirus serostatus. Along with the roughly 700-subject first cohort, a separate validation cohort of about 110 different subjects was used. High-throughput TCR immunosequencing, statistical association of individual TCRs with disease status, and machine learning were combined to predict cytomegalovirus infection status. In a later analysis, previously published TCR beta repertoires from several hundred donors were re-analyzed and high-resolution HLA genotyping was added so that TCR occurrence patterns could be studied. Rather than drawing on any new phenotypic data, the later analysis identified candidate immune exposures from TCR beta sequences and the way those sequences occurred across donors. In an earlier analysis of 587 of the donors, high-throughput TCR beta sequencing was used to judge whether each TCR beta V gene segment behaved as functional or pseudogenic. Donor age, sex, ethnicity and CMV serostatus were compiled alongside the repertoire data. In a later genetic analysis, genome-wide SNP genotypes for about three fifths of the roughly 670 donors were used, and that subset was treated as a discovery cohort. Every discovery cohort repertoire had been produced on one sequencing platform. Both class I and class II loci were covered by HLA typing, at four-digit resolution. Typing coverage varied by locus: roughly 620-640 donors for A, B, C, DRB1 and DQB1; approximately 520 for DQA1; more than 600 for DPA1; some 470 for DPB1. Roughly 5 DR-DQ haplotypes were handled as single units for association and clustering, since linkage in the cohort was strong. Among roughly 400 genotyped donors of the cohort, an average of roughly 240,000 unique TCR beta nucleotide sequences were sequenced per donor, about a sixth of them non-productive. The study at large found these results: This cohort had only TCR beta chains sequenced, and the lack of alpha or paired-chain data limited which features could be detected. A further reported finding was that TCR beta sequences accurately predicted the HLA-A and HLA-B alleles for most subjects in the first cohort. Linkage disequilibrium might explain the correlated functional status among segregating V segments, but an unknown experimental factor could not be ruled out. CMV serostatus was the only immune exposure information available for the cohort. Because the 87-base-pair reads could not distinguish some IMGT-functional V segments, including TRBV6-2 and TRBV6-3, those segments were excluded. Presence/absence analyses assumed roughly uniform sequencing depth across donors, an assumption that may not hold. Because HLA typing was missing for some donors at each locus, association tests included only the typed subset. Most TCR sequences were seen in very few donors, while some public TCRs were found in many individuals. In both the original and validation cohorts, the classifier was reported to diagnose cytomegalovirus status with high specificity and sensitivity. A later analysis found that TCR association rates varied across HLA loci, with DRB1 alleles showing the most associated TCRs and HLA-C alleles the fewest. Assigning TCR associations to individual alleles was difficult when HLA alleles, especially DR and DQ, strongly co-occurred. A later analysis reported that several top co-occurrence clusters appeared linked to parvovirus B19, influenza, CMV and Epstein-Barr virus. In a later analysis, HLA-associated TCR beta chains showed more clonal expansion and lower generation probabilities than non-associated chains that were equally common. Most CMV-associated TCR beta chains appeared to be HLA-restricted in a later analysis, and the HLA associations seemed to be driven largely by CMV exposure. The sequencing pipeline was judged likely to have produced a cluster of highly shared sequence variants as a technical artifact. At a false discovery rate of 0.05, a later analysis linked about 16,000 TCR beta sequences to specific HLA alleles. The authors suggested that the approach could potentially be generalized to other disease states and immunological phenotypes. In an earlier analysis of about 600 of the donors, most TCR beta V segments appeared in productive rearrangements about 87% or about 30% of the time, broadly matching IMGT annotations. The study gave a list of around 170 TCR beta chains associated with cytomegalovirus. In a later genetic analysis, a missense DCLRE1C variant was associated with V-gene and J-gene trimming of TCR beta chains, and the association was replicated in an independent cohort. Compared with the roughly 600-donor mean, donors in an Asian-associated ancestry cluster had fewer N-insertions in productive TCRs, according to a later genetic analysis. A few of the identified cytomegalovirus-associated TCR beta chains were confirmed in vitro to be specific for cytomegalovirus antigens. Over 15 rarely observed V segments, including chromosome 9 orphons, were excluded from the earlier analysis of approximately 600 of the donors because counts were too low.

In total, roughly 670 healthy bone marrow donors made up the cohort. Cohort members were all nominally healthy when sampled, although unrecorded immune exposures were likely present. The donor was CMV seronegative and was included in the group of about 350 seronegative cohort members. Each donor provided a peripheral blood sample, and peripheral blood mononuclear cells were used for TCR beta sequencing. The Qiagen DNeasy Blood Extraction Kit was used to extract genomic DNA from the blood cell samples. The rearranged segments are TRBV5-1 and TRBJ2-5; 8 bases in the junction line up with TRBD1. This sequence was found in a man younger than 35 in good health and CMV-seronegative. The sequenced sample consisted of PBMCs. The CDR3 loop reads CASSLTGDGQETQYF. The base sequence is TGCGCCAGCAGTTTGACAGGGGACGGCCAAGAGACCCAGTACTTC. Full variable domain (CDR3 extended with the reference TRBV5-1 and TRBJ2-5 proteins): KAGVTQTPRYLIKTRGQQVTLSCSPISGHRSVSWYQQTPGQGLQFLFEYFSETQRNKGNFPGRFSGRQFSNSRSEMNVSTLELGDSALYLCASSLTGDGQETQYFGPGTRLLVL.